This is a list of T cell receptor beta chains from one sample in a study of T cells in Graves' hyperthyroidism and ophthalmopathy. One entry per CDR3 protein results from TCRdb running MiXCR on the multiplex PCR reads. The sample lists approximately 630,000 distinct CDR3 sequences, 16% occurring once. Sequenced sample: blood. These receptors came from a young woman with Graves' hyperthyroidism. Each CDR3 is given with its conserved first and last residue. Each record gives: clone size, J gene, D gene, V gene, CDR3 protein, CDR3 DNA. The D gene is left open where the match is weak. Some rows mark clone size as missing; the rest say once, few, many or name a class of expanded clone.

clone_size: -
j_call: TRBJ1-3
d_call: TRBD1
v_call: TRBV12-3/TRBV12-4
cdr3_aa: CASSRGTVGNTIYF
cdr3_nt: TGTGCCAGCAGCAGAGGGACAGTCGGAAACACCATATATTTT

clone_size: -
j_call: TRBJ2-7
d_call: TRBD1
v_call: TRBV27
cdr3_aa: CASSQDRVSYEQYF
cdr3_nt: TGTGCCAGCAGTCAAGACAGGGTCTCCTACGAGCAGTACTTC

clone_size: many
j_call: TRBJ2-1
d_call: -
v_call: TRBV5-1
cdr3_aa: CASRGHLSSYNEQFF
cdr3_nt: TGCGCCAGCAGGGGACACCTGAGCTCCTACAATGAGCAGTTCTTC

clone_size: many
j_call: TRBJ2-6
d_call: TRBD1
v_call: TRBV6-1
cdr3_aa: CASSSTGQSSSGANVLTF
cdr3_nt: TGTGCCAGCAGTTCTACGGGACAGTCTTCCTCTGGGGCCAACGTCCTGACTTTC

clone_size: -
j_call: TRBJ1-1
d_call: TRBD1
v_call: TRBV5-1
cdr3_aa: CASSLQGRGWTEAFF
cdr3_nt: TGCGCCAGCAGCCTCCAGGGCAGGGGGTGGACTGAAGCTTTCTTT

clone_size: -
j_call: TRBJ2-2
d_call: -
v_call: TRBV2
cdr3_aa: CASSEASLAGELFF
cdr3_nt: TGTGCCAGCAGTGAAGCTAGCTTGGCCGGGGAGCTGTTTTTT

clone_size: -
j_call: TRBJ2-2
d_call: TRBD2
v_call: TRBV19
cdr3_aa: CASSIPGLAGDTGELFF
cdr3_nt: TGTGCCAGTAGTATCCCGGGACTAGCGGGAGATACCGGGGAGCTGTTTTTT

clone_size: many
j_call: TRBJ2-7
d_call: -
v_call: TRBV7-9
cdr3_aa: CASSQQTYEQYF
cdr3_nt: TGTGCCAGCAGCCAACAAACCTACGAGCAGTACTTC

clone_size: few
j_call: TRBJ2-7
d_call: -
v_call: TRBV13
cdr3_aa: CASSSPSLFYEQYF
cdr3_nt: TGTGCCAGCAGCTCCCCGTCCTTATTCTACGAGCAGTACTTC

clone_size: many
j_call: TRBJ2-5
d_call: TRBD2
v_call: TRBV12-3/TRBV12-4
cdr3_aa: CASKAAGGGETQYF
cdr3_nt: TGTGCCAGCAAAGCGGCGGGAGGGGGCGAGACCCAGTACTTC

clone_size: -
j_call: TRBJ2-1
d_call: TRBD2
v_call: TRBV27
cdr3_aa: CASSSLTSGAGEQFF
cdr3_nt: TGTGCCAGCAGTTCCCTTACTAGCGGTGCCGGCGAGCAGTTCTTC

clone_size: -
j_call: TRBJ2-1
d_call: -
v_call: TRBV27
cdr3_aa: CASSAGIYNEQFF
cdr3_nt: TGTGCCAGCAGTGCCGGGATCTACAATGAGCAGTTCTTC

clone_size: many
j_call: TRBJ1-1
d_call: -
v_call: TRBV30
cdr3_aa: CAWADQVGTEAFF
cdr3_nt: TGTGCCTGGGCGGACCAGGTAGGCACTGAAGCTTTCTTT

clone_size: many
j_call: TRBJ2-1
d_call: -
v_call: TRBV11-2
cdr3_aa: CASSSPWAHEQFF
cdr3_nt: TGTGCCAGCAGCTCGCCCTGGGCCCATGAGCAGTTCTTC

clone_size: few
j_call: TRBJ2-7
d_call: TRBD1
v_call: TRBV6-2/TRBV6-3
cdr3_aa: CASSSGQGLVYEQYF
cdr3_nt: TGTGCCAGCAGTTCTGGACAGGGGCTCGTGTACGAGCAGTACTTC

clone_size: many
j_call: TRBJ2-6
d_call: -
v_call: TRBV27
cdr3_aa: CASSLSKRVISGANVLTF
cdr3_nt: TGTGCCAGCAGTTTATCCAAGAGGGTAATTTCCGGGGCCAACGTCCTGACTTTC

clone_size: many
j_call: TRBJ2-7
d_call: TRBD1
v_call: TRBV7-8
cdr3_aa: CASSLEGAYSSYEQYF
cdr3_nt: TGTGCCAGCAGCTTAGAGGGGGCCTACTCCTCCTACGAGCAGTACTTC

clone_size: few
j_call: TRBJ1-4
d_call: -
v_call: TRBV27
cdr3_aa: CASSSQGGEQLMKNCFF
cdr3_nt: -

clone_size: many
j_call: TRBJ1-1
d_call: TRBD1
v_call: TRBV7-2
cdr3_aa: CASSRGQMNTEAFF
cdr3_nt: TGTGCCAGCAGCCGGGGACAGATGAACACTGAAGCTTTCTTT

clone_size: -
j_call: TRBJ1-2
d_call: -
v_call: TRBV10-3
cdr3_aa: CATTEAGEGYTF
cdr3_nt: TGTGCCACCACGGAGGCAGGGGAGGGCTACACCTTC

clone_size: -
j_call: TRBJ1-6
d_call: -
v_call: TRBV6-5
cdr3_aa: CASSYLGPGSPLHF
cdr3_nt: TGTGCCAGCAGTTACCTCGGACCCGGGTCACCCCTCCACTTT

clone_size: -
j_call: TRBJ1-2
d_call: TRBD1
v_call: TRBV4-1
cdr3_aa: CASSRPFPGQGARRDGYTF
cdr3_nt: TGCGCCAGCAGCCGGCCATTTCCGGGACAGGGGGCGCGTCGGGATGGCTACACCTTC

clone_size: few
j_call: TRBJ2-2
d_call: TRBD1
v_call: TRBV20-1
cdr3_aa: CSARPQGANTGELFF
cdr3_nt: TGCAGTGCTAGACCCCAGGGGGCGAACACCGGGGAGCTGTTTTTT

clone_size: -
j_call: TRBJ2-1
d_call: TRBD2
v_call: TRBV6-1
cdr3_aa: CASSPFMPGLAGSTDNEQFF
cdr3_nt: TGTGCCAGCTCACCGTTTATGCCGGGACTAGCGGGATCGACCGACAATGAGCAGTTCTTC

clone_size: many
j_call: TRBJ2-1
d_call: -
v_call: TRBV5-1
cdr3_aa: CASSYRDGYNEQFF
cdr3_nt: TGCGCCAGCAGCTACAGGGATGGTTACAATGAGCAGTTCTTC

clone_size: many
j_call: TRBJ2-7
d_call: -
v_call: TRBV28
cdr3_aa: CASSLNGPYEQYF
cdr3_nt: TGTGCCAGCAGTTTGAACGGCCCCTACGAGCAGTACTTC

clone_size: few
j_call: TRBJ2-7
d_call: -
v_call: TRBV20-1
cdr3_aa: CSAAPDTHGYEQYF
cdr3_nt: TGCAGTGCGGCACCCGACACCCATGGATACGAGCAGTACTTC

clone_size: many
j_call: TRBJ1-5
d_call: -
v_call: TRBV2
cdr3_aa: CASSENYSNQPQHF
cdr3_nt: TGTGCCAGCAGTGAAAACTATAGCAATCAGCCCCAGCATTTT

clone_size: many
j_call: TRBJ2-1
d_call: -
v_call: TRBV7-8
cdr3_aa: CASSILASGGLGHNEQFF
cdr3_nt: TGTGCCAGCAGCATCCTAGCGAGTGGGGGGCTGGGGCACAATGAGCAGTTCTTC

clone_size: -
j_call: TRBJ1-2
d_call: -
v_call: TRBV5-5
cdr3_aa: CASSLLRLYGYTF
cdr3_nt: TGTGCCAGCAGCTTACTACGTCTCTATGGCTACACCTTC

clone_size: -
j_call: TRBJ2-1
d_call: -
v_call: TRBV10-3
cdr3_aa: CAILWRGPHEQFF
cdr3_nt: TGTGCCATCTTGTGGAGGGGGCCCCATGAGCAGTTCTTC

clone_size: many
j_call: TRBJ1-1
d_call: -
v_call: TRBV5-1
cdr3_aa: CASREGGTEAFF
cdr3_nt: TGCGCCAGCAGGGAAGGGGGCACTGAAGCTTTCTTT

clone_size: few
j_call: TRBJ1-5
d_call: -
v_call: TRBV20-1
cdr3_aa: CSARTTGTQPQHF
cdr3_nt: TGCAGTGCTAGGACCACCGGAACCCAGCCCCAGCATTTT

clone_size: many
j_call: TRBJ2-1
d_call: -
v_call: TRBV11-2
cdr3_aa: CASSLGASTPYNEQFF
cdr3_nt: TGTGCCAGCAGCTTAGGGGCTTCCACCCCCTACAATGAGCAGTTCTTC

clone_size: -
j_call: TRBJ1-5
d_call: -
v_call: TRBV7-8
cdr3_aa: CASSLAQSGYSNQPQHF
cdr3_nt: TGTGCCAGCAGCTTAGCGCAGTCGGGGTATAGCAATCAGCCCCAGCATTTT

clone_size: many
j_call: TRBJ2-1
d_call: -
v_call: TRBV6-2/TRBV6-3
cdr3_aa: CASIPTDTRNLNEQFF
cdr3_nt: TGTGCCAGCATCCCGACCGACACCCGTAACCTCAATGAGCAGTTCTTC

clone_size: many
j_call: TRBJ1-6
d_call: TRBD1
v_call: TRBV12-3/TRBV12-4
cdr3_aa: CASSPRRRQGSKSPLHF
cdr3_nt: TGTGCCAGCAGTCCACGCCGCCGACAGGGTTCGAAGTCACCCCTCCACTTT

clone_size: many
j_call: TRBJ2-7
d_call: TRBD2
v_call: TRBV28
cdr3_aa: CASSPSGMSSYEQYF
cdr3_nt: TGTGCCAGCAGTCCGAGCGGGATGAGCTCCTACGAGCAGTACTTC

clone_size: -
j_call: TRBJ2-1
d_call: -
v_call: TRBV5-5
cdr3_aa: CASSPAGDRQFF
cdr3_nt: TGTGCCAGCAGCCCAGCGGGGGACAGGCAGTTCTTC

clone_size: few
j_call: TRBJ1-1
d_call: -
v_call: TRBV20-1
cdr3_aa: CSARGGRVIAFF
cdr3_nt: TGCAGTGCTAGAGGGGGAAGGGTGATTGCTTTCTTT

clone_size: many
j_call: TRBJ1-2
d_call: -
v_call: TRBV18
cdr3_aa: CASSPRGEGHGYTF
cdr3_nt: TGTGCCAGCTCACCACGGGGTGAGGGGCATGGCTACACCTTC

clone_size: many
j_call: TRBJ2-7
d_call: -
v_call: TRBV12-3/TRBV12-4
cdr3_aa: CASSPSGAPGEQYF
cdr3_nt: TGTGCCAGCAGTCCTTCGGGCGCTCCGGGGGAGCAGTACTTC

clone_size: many
j_call: TRBJ2-1
d_call: -
v_call: TRBV7-2
cdr3_aa: CASSLASAAGYNEQFF
cdr3_nt: TGTGCCAGCAGCTTAGCGTCGGCCGCCGGTTACAATGAGCAGTTCTTC

clone_size: many
j_call: TRBJ1-1
d_call: TRBD1
v_call: TRBV28
cdr3_aa: CASTQTGDHTEAFF
cdr3_nt: TGTGCCAGCACCCAAACAGGGGACCACACTGAAGCTTTCTTT

clone_size: few
j_call: TRBJ2-7
d_call: TRBD2
v_call: TRBV4-1
cdr3_aa: CASSQGGGRAYEQYF
cdr3_nt: TGCGCCAGCAGCCAAGGGGGCGGGAGAGCCTACGAGCAGTACTTC

clone_size: -
j_call: TRBJ2-7
d_call: -
v_call: TRBV6-2/TRBV6-3
cdr3_aa: CASSYSDPSEQYF
cdr3_nt: TGTGCCAGCAGTTACTCCGACCCTTCCGAGCAGTACTTC

clone_size: many
j_call: TRBJ2-5
d_call: -
v_call: TRBV28
cdr3_aa: CASEGGGQETQYF
cdr3_nt: TGTGCCAGCGAAGGGGGGGGCCAAGAGACCCAGTACTTC

clone_size: -
j_call: TRBJ2-3
d_call: TRBD2
v_call: TRBV20-1
cdr3_aa: CSAPTSGRSTDTQYF
cdr3_nt: TGCAGTGCTCCTACTAGCGGCCGAAGCACAGATACGCAGTATTTT

clone_size: -
j_call: TRBJ2-2
d_call: -
v_call: TRBV3-1
cdr3_aa: CASSQVSRGGELFF
cdr3_nt: TGTGCCAGCAGCCAAGTGTCTCGCGGCGGGGAGCTGTTTTTT